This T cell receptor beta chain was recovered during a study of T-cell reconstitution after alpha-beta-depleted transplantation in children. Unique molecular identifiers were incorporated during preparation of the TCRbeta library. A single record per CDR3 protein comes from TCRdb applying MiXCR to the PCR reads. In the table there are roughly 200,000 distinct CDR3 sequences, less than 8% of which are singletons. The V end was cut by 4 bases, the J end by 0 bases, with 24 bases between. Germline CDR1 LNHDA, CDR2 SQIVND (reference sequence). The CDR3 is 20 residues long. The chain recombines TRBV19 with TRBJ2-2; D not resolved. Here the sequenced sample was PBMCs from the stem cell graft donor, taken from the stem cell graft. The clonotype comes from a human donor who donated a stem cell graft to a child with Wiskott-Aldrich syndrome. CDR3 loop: CASSRKLGPTIPSNTGELFF. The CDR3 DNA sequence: TGTGCCAGTAGTAGGAAACTCGGGCCTACGATCCCTTCGAACACCGGGGAGCTGTTTTTT.